This TCR beta chain was retrieved from a study of cytomegalovirus exposure and HLA in healthy donors. Measured with immunoSEQ multiplex PCR; TCRdb has only the in-frame clones, and not every one. The table lists more than 150,000 clones, about four fifths of them singletons, with under 3.5% in the top ten. As concerns this clone: Its target is not known.

The study, taken as a whole, reports: A classifier reportedly called cytomegalovirus status with high sensitivity and specificity. Most TCR sequences proved rare, with some public TCRs found in many donors. Subsequent analysis revealed that first-cohort TCR clusters tended to co-occur in the approximately 120 validation repertoires.

V was pared by 7 bases and J by 5 bases, with 7 bases of the junction left unmatched. The CDR3 is 14 residues long. From germline, CDR1 is LNHDA and CDR2 SQIVND (reference sequence). The sample consisted of PBMCs. The V gene is TRBV19, the J gene TRBJ2-1; 8 positions match TRBD2. This clonotype was obtained from a woman between 18 and 29 years old in good health and CMV-seropositive. The CDR3 protein is CASMGTSGHNEQFF. CDR3 nucleotide sequence: TGTGCCAGTATGGGAACTAGCGGCCACAATGAGCAGTTCTTC.